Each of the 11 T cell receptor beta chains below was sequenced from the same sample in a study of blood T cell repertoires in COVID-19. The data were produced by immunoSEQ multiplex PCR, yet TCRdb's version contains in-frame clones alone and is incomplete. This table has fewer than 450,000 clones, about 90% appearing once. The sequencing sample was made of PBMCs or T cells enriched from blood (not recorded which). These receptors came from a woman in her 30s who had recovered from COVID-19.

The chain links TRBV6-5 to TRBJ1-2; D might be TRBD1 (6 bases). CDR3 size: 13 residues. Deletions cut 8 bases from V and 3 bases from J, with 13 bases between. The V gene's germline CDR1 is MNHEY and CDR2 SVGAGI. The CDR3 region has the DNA TGTGCCAGCTTGGGGGCGGTAGACTATGGCTACACCTTC. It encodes CASLGAVDYGYTF.

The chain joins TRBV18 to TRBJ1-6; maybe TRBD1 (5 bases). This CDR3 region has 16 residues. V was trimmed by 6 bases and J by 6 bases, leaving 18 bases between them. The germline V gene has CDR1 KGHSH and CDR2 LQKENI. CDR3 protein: CASSPAGGESNSPLHF. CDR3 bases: TGTGCCAGCTCGCCCGCTGGGGGGGAGAGTAATTCACCCCTCCACTTT. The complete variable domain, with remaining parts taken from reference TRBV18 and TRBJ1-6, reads NAGVMQNPRHLVRRRGQEARLRCSPMKGHSHVYWYRQLPEEGLKFMVYLQKENIIDESGMPKERFSAEFPKEGPSILRIQQVVRGDSAAYFCASSPAGGESNSPLHFGNGTRLTVT.

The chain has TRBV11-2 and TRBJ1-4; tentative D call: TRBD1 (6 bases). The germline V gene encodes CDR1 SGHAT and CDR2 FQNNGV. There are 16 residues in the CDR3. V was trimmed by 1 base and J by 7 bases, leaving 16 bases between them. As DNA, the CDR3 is TGTGCCAGCAGCTTAGTTGGCAGGGGCAGGGGTGAAAAACTGTTTTTT. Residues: CASSLVGRGRGEKLFF.

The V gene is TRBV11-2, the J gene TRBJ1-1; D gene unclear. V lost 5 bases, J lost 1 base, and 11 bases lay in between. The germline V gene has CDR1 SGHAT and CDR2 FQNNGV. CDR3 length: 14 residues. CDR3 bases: TGTGCCAGCAGCGTACAGCGGGAGAACACTGAAGCTTTCTTT. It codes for CASSVQRENTEAFF.

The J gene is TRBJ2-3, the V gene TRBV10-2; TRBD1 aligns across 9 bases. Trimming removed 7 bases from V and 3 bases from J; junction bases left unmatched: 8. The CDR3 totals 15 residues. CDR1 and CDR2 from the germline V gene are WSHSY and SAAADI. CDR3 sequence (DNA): TGCGCCAGCAACACCGGGACAGGGATAACAGATACGCAGTATTTT. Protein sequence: CASNTGTGITDTQYF.

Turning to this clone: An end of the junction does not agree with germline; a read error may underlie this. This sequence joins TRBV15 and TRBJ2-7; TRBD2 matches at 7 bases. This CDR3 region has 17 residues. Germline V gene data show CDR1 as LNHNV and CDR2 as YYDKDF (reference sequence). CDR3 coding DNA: TGTGCCACCAGCGGAGAGGGCAGCCTGGCGGGGGTCTACGAGCAGTACTTC. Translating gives CATSGEGSLAGVYEQYF.

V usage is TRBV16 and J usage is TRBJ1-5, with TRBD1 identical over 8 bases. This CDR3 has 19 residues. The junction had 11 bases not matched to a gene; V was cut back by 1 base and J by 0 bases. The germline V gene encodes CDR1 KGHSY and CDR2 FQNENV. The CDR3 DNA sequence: TGTGCCAGCAGCCAATATCCAGGGGGCGCCGGGTATAGCAATCAGCCCCAGCATTTT. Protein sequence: CASSQYPGGAGYSNQPQHF.

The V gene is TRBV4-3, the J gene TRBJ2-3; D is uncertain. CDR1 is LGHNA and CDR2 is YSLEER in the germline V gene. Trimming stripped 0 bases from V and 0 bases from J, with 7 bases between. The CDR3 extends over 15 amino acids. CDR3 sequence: CASSQDWSSTDTQYF. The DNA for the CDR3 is TGCGCCAGCAGCCAAGATTGGAGTAGCACAGATACGCAGTATTTT.

CDR3 loop: CAISDSGTGLYEQYF. The CDR3 region has the DNA TGTGCCATCAGTGACTCCGGGACAGGCCTCTACGAGCAGTACTTC. The chain has TRBV10-3 and TRBJ2-7; 8 nucleotides line up with TRBD1. There are 15 residues in the CDR3. Germline V gene sequence: CDR1 ENHRY, CDR2 SYGVKD. V gave up 3 bases and J gave up 3 bases; unmatched junction bases: 7.

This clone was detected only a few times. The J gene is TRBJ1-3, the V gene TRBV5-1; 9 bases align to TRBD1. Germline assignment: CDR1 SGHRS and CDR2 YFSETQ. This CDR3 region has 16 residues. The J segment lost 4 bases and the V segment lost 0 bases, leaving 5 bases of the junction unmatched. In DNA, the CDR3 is TGCGCCAGCAGCTTGGCCGGACAGGGGACCGGAAACACCATATATTTT. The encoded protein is CASSLAGQGTGNTIYF.

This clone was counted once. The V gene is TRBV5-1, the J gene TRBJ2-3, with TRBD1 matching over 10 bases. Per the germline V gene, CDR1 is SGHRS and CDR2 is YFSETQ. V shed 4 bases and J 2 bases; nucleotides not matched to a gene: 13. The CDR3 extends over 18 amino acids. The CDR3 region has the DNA TGCGCCAGCAGCCTCCGCCCTTCGGACAGGGGGACCACAGATACGCAGTATTTT. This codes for CASSLRPSDRGTTDTQYF. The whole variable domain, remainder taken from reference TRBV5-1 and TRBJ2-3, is KAGVTQTPRYLIKTRGQQVTLSCSPISGHRSVSWYQQTPGQGLQFLFEYFSETQRNKGNFPGRFSGRQFSNSRSEMNVSTLELGDSALYLCASSLRPSDRGTTDTQYFGPGTRLTVL.